This T cell receptor beta chain comes out of a study of cytomegalovirus exposure and HLA in healthy donors. Study-wide results and limits: Later analysis suggested links between common viral pathogens and several top significant clusters. An analysis that was carried out later associated some 17,000 TCR beta sequences with HLA alleles at 0.05 false discovery rate.

CDR3 length: 14 amino acids. V was pared by 4 bases and J by 3 bases, with 12 bases between. Germline CDR1 and CDR2: SGHRS and YFSETQ. Notes on this clone: Its antigen is as yet unknown.

Primers included in the PCR were 60 Vbeta and 13 Jbeta primers. The repertoire was sequenced with immunoSEQ multiplex PCR; TCRdb's copy has only in-frame clones and lacks some. This sample has about 140,000 clones; roughly 84% occur once, and the top ten carry more than 2%. The rearrangement joins TRBV5-1 to TRBJ2-3; tentative D call: TRBD1 (7 bases). The sample consisted of PBMCs. The receptor comes from a boy between 2 and 10 years old in good health and CMV-seronegative. Here the CDR3 reads CASSAQGRTDTQYF. CDR3 bases: TGCGCCAGCAGCGCACAGGGGAGGACAGATACGCAGTATTTT.